This T cell receptor beta chain came from a study of blood T cell repertoires in COVID-19. Study information: Acute and convalescent COVID-19 specimens originated in the United States, Italy and Spain. T cells, B-cell-depleted T cells, or PBMCs provided the cDNA or gDNA that served as material.

Trimming at V came to 2 bases and at J to 0 bases, leaving 7 bases not matched to a gene. The CDR3 covers 18 residues. The germline V gene has CDR1 KGHSH and CDR2 LQKENI. Using immunoSEQ multiplex PCR, the repertoire was profiled, and TCRdb retains in-frame clones only, with some absent. Of about 130,000 clones listed, around 89% are singletons. Seattle-derived patients entered the study during active infection and were followed longitudinally. The V call is TRBV18, the J call TRBJ2-6; 7 nucleotides line up with TRBD2. The sequenced material came from peripheral blood. The sequence was obtained from a man between 60 and 75 years old with COVID-19, enrolled during active disease. CDR3 DNA sequence: TGTGCCAGCTCACCATTTGCGGGGGATGACTCTGGGGCCAACGTCCTGACTTTC. It encodes CASSPFAGDDSGANVLTF.